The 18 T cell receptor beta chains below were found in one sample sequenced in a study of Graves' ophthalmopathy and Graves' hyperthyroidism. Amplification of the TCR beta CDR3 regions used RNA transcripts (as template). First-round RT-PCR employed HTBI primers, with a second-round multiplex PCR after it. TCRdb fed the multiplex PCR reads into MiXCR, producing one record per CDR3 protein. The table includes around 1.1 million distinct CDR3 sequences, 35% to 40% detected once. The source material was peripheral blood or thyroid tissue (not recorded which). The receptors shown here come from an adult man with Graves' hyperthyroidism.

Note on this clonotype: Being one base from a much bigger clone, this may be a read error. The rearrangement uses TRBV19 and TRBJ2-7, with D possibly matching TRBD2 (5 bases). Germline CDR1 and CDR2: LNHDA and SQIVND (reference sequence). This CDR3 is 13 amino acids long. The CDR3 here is CVSMEESSYEQYF. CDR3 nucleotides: TGTGTCAGTATGGAGGAAAGCTCCTACGAGCAGTACTTC.

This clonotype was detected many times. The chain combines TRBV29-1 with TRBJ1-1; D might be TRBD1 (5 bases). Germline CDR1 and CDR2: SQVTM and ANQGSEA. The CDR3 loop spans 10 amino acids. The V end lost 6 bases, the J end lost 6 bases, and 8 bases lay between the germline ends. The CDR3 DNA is TGCAGCGTCAGGGTTCCTGAAGCTTTCTTT. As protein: CSVRVPEAFF.

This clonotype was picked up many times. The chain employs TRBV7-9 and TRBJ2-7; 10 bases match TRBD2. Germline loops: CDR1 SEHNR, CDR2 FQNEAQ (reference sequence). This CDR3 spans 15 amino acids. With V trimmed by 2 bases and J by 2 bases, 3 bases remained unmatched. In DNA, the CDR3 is TGTGCCAGCAGCTTACCAAGCGGGAGGGCCTACGAGCAGTACTTC. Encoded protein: CASSLPSGRAYEQYF.

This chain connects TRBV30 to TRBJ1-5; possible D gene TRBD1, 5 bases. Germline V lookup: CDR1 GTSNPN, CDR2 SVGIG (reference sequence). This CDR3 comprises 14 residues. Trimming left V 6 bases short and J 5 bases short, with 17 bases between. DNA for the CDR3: TGTGCCTGTAACGCAGGGACCGGGCATCAGCCCCAGCATTTT. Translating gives CACNAGTGHQPQHF.

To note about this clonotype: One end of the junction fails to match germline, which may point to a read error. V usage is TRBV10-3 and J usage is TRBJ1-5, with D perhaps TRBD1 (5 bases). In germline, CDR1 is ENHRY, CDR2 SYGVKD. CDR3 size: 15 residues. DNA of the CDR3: TGTGCCAGCAGTTATTTGGCCAGGGACAATCAGCCCCAGCATTTT. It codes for CASSYLARDNQPQHF.

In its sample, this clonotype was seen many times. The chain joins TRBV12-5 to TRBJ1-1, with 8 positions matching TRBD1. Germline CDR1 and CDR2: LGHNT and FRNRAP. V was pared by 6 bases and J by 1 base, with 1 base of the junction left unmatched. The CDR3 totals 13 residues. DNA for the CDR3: TGTGCTAGTGGGGGACAGGCGAACACTGAAGCTTTCTTT. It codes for CASGGQANTEAFF.

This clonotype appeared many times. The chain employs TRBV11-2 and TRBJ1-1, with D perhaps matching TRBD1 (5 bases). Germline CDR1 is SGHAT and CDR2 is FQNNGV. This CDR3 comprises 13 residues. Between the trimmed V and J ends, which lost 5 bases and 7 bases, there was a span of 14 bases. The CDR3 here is CASSTQGTDEAFF. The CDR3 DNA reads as TGTGCCAGCAGCACCCAAGGGACCGATGAAGCTTTCTTT.

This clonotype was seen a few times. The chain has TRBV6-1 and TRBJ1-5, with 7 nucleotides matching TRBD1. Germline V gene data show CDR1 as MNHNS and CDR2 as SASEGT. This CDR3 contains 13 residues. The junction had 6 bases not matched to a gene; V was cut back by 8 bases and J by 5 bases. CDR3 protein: CASGTAPDQPQHF. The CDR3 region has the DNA TGTGCCAGCGGGACAGCCCCGGATCAGCCCCAGCATTTT.

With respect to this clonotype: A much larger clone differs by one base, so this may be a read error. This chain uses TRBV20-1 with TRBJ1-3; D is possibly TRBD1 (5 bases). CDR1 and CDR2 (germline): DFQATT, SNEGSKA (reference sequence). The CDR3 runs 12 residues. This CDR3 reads CRATPGANTIYF. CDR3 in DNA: TGCAGGGCTACCCCTGGGGCAAACACCATATATTTT.

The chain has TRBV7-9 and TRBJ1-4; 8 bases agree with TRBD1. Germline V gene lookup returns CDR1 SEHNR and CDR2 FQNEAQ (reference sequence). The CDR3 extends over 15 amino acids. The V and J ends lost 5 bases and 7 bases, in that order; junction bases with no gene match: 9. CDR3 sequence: CASSGGQGGPEKLFF. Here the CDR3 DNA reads TGTGCCAGCAGCGGAGGACAGGGTGGGCCTGAAAAACTGTTTTTT.

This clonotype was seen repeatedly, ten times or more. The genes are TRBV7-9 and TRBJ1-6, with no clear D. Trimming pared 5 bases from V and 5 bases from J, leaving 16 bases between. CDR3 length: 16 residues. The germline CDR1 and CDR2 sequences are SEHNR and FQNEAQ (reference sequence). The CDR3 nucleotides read TGTGCCAGCAGCCCAGACCTCGGGCTCAATAATTCACCCCTCCACTTT. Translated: CASSPDLGLNNSPLHF.

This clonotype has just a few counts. The CDR3 nucleotides are TGTGCCAGCAGTAGGAGCCGGGACAGGGTCCACGAGCAGTACTTC. Translated: CASSRSRDRVHEQYF. J is TRBJ2-7 and V is TRBV6-1; 9 nucleotides match TRBD1. The V gene end was trimmed by 5 bases and the J gene end by 5 bases; junction bases not matched to a gene: 10. Germline V CDR1 and CDR2: MNHNS, SASEGT. This CDR3 contains 15 residues.

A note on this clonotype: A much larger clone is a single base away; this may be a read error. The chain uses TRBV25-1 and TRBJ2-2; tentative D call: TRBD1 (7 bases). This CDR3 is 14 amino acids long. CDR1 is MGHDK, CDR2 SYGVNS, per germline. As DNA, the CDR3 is TGTGCCGGCAGTGTGATCAGGGGGGAAGGGGAGCTGTTTTTT. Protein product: CAGSVIRGEGELFF.

The CDR3 sequence: CASSPSGSTDTQYF. The CDR3 DNA reads TGTGCCAGCAGCCCCTCGGGCAGCACAGATACGCAGTATTTT. This chain links TRBV7-2 with TRBJ2-3; D call uncertain. The CDR3 is 14 residues long. V dropped 5 bases and J dropped 0 bases, with 9 bases sitting between them. Germline V gene lookup returns CDR1 SGHTA and CDR2 FQGNSA.

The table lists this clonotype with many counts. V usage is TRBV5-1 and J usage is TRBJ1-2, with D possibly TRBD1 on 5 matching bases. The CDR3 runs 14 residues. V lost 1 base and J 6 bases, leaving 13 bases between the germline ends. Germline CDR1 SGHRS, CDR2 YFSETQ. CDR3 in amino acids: CASSLLGGDDGYTF. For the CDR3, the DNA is TGCGCCAGCAGCTTGCTCGGGGGGGACGATGGCTACACCTTC.

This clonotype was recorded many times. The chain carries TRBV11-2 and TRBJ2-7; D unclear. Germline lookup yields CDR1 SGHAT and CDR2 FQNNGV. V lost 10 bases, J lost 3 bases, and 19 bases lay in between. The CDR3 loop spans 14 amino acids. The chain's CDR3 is CATTLGYGVYEQYF. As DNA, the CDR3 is TGTGCCACCACCCTAGGGTATGGAGTCTACGAGCAGTACTTC.

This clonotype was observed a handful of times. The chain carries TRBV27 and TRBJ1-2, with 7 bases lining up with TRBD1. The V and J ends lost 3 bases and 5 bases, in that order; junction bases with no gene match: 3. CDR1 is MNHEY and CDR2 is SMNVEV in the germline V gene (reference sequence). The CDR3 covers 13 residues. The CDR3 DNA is TGTGCCAGCAGTTTTCGGACAGGTTATGGCTACACCTTC. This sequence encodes CASSFRTGYGYTF.

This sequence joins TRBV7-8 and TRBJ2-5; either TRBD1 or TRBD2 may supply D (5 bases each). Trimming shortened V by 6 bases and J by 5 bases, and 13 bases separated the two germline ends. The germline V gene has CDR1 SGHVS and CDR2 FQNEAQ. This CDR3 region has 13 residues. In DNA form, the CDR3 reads TGTGCCAGCAGTGAGGGGTTCGAGGAGACCCAGTACTTC. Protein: CASSEGFEETQYF.